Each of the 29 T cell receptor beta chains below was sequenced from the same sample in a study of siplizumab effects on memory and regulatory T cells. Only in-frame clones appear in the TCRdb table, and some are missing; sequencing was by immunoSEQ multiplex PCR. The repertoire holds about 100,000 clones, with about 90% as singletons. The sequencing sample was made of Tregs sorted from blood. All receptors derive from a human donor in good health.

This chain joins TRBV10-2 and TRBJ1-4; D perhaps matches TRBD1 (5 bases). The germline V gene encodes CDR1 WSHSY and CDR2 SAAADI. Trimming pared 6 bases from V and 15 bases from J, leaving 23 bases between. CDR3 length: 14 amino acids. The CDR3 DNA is TGCGCCAGCAGCTCCGGGACTGAAATACGGAGGGTGTTTTTT. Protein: CASSSGTEIRRVFF.

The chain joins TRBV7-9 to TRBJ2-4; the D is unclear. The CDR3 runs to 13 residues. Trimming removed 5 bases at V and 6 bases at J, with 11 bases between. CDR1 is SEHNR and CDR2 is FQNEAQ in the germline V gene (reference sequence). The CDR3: CASSLLRGNIQYF. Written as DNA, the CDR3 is TGTGCCAGCAGCCTCCTTCGTGGAAACATTCAGTACTTC.

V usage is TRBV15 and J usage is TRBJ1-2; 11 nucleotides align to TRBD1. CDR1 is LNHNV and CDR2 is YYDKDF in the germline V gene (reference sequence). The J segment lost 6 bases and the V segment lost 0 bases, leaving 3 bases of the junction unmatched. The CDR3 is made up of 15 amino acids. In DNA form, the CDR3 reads TGTGCCACCAGCAGAGATAGGGGACAGGGGGATGGCTACACCTTC. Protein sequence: CATSRDRGQGDGYTF.

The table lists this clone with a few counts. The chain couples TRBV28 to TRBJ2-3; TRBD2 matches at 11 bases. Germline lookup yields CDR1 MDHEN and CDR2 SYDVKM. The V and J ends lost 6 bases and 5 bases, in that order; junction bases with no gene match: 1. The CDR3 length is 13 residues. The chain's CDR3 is CASRLAGEDTQYF. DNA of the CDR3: TGTGCCAGCAGACTAGCGGGAGAAGATACGCAGTATTTT.

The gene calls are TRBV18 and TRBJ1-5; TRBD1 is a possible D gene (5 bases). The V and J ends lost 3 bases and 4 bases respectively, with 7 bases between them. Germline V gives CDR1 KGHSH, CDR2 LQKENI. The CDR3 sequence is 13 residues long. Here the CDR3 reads CASSPGLNQPQHF. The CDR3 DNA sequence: TGTGCCAGCTCACCGGGGCTTAATCAGCCCCAGCATTTT.

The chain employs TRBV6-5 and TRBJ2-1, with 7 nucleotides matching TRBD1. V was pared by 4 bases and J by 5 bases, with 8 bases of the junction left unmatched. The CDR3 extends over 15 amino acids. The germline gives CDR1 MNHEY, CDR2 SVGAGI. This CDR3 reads CASSSWDSKNNEQFF. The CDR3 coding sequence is TGTGCCAGCAGTTCCTGGGACAGCAAAAACAATGAGCAGTTCTTC.

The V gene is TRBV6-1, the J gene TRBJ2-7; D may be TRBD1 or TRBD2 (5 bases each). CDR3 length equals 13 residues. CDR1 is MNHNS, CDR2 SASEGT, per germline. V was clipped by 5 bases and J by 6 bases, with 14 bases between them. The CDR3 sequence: CASSYVRGSEQYF. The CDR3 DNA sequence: TGTGCCAGCAGTTATGTGAGGGGCTCCGAGCAGTACTTC.

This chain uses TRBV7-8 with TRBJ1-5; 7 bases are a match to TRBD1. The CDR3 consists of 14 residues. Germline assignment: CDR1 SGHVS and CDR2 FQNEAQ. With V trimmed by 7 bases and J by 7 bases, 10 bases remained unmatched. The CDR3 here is CASTFDRVDQPQHF. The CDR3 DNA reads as TGTGCCAGCACCTTCGACAGGGTCGACCAGCCCCAGCATTTT.

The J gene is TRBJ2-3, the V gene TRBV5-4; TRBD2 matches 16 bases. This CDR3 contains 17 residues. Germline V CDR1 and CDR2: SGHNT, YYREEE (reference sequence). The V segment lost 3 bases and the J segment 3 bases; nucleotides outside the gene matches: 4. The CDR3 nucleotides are TGTGCCAGCAGCTCGGGGGGACTAGCGGGAGGGACAGATACGCAGTATTTT. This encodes CASSSGGLAGGTDTQYF.

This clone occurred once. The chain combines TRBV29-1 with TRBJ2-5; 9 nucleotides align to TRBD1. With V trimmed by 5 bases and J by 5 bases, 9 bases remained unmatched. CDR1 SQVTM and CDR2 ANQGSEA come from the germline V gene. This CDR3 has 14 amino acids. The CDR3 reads CSVYVNRGPETQYF. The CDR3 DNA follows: TGCAGCGTTTACGTCAACAGGGGGCCGGAGACCCAGTACTTC.

The CDR3 sequence: CASSQHRQSANTGELFF. As DNA, the CDR3 is TGTGCCAGCAGCCAACACAGACAGAGCGCGAACACCGGGGAGCTGTTTTTT. The chain carries TRBV4-2 and TRBJ2-2; possibly TRBD1 for D (5 bases). The CDR3 is made up of 17 amino acids. V shed 2 bases and J shed 0 bases, with 13 bases lying between them. Per the germline V gene, CDR1 is LGHNA and CDR2 is YNFKEQ.

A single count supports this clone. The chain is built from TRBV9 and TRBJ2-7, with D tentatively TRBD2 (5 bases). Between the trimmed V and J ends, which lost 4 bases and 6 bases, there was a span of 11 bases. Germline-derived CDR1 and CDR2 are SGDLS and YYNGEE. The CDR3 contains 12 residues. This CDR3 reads CASSSLRGEQYF. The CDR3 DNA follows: TGTGCCAGCAGCTCCCTTCGGGGCGAGCAGTACTTC.

CDR3 in amino acids: CASSLGQDYGYTF. DNA for the CDR3: TGTGCCAGCAGTTTAGGTCAAGACTATGGCTACACCTTC. The V gene is TRBV27, the J gene TRBJ1-2; D uncertain. Germline CDR1 reads MNHEY; CDR2 reads SMNVEV (reference sequence). V was clipped by 2 bases and J by 3 bases, with 7 bases between them. The CDR3 runs to 13 residues.

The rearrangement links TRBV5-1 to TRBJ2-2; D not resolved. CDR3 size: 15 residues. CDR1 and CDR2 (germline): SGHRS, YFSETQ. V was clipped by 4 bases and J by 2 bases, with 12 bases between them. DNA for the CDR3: TGCGCCAGCAGCCCCACGGGCTCTAACACCGGGGAGCTGTTTTTT. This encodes CASSPTGSNTGELFF.

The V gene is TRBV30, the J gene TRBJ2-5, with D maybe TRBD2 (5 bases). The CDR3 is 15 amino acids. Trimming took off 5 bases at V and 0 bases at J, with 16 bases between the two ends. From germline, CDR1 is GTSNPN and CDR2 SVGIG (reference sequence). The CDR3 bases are TGTGCCTGGCGACGCCCCAGGAGGTACCAAGAGACCCAGTACTTC. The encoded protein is CAWRRPRRYQETQYF.

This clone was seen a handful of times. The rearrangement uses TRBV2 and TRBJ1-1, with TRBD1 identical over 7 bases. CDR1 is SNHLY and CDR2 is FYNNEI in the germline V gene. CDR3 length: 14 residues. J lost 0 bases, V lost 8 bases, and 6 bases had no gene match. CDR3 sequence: CASGRGYMNTEAFF. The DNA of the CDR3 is TGTGCCAGCGGCAGGGGGTACATGAACACTGAAGCTTTCTTT.

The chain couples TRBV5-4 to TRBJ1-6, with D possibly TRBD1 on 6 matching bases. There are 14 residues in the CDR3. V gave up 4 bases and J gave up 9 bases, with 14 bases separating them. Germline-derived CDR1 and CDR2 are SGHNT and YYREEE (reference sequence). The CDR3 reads CASSATQGLSPLHF. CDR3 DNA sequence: TGTGCCAGCAGCGCAACACAGGGTCTTTCACCCCTCCACTTT.

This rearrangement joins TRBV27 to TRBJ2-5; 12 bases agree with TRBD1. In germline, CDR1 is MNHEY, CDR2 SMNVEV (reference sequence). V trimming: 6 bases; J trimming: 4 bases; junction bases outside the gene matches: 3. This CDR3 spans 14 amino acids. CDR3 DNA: TGTGCCAGCAGCGGGACAGGGGGCGGAGAGACCCAGTACTTC. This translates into CASSGTGGGETQYF.

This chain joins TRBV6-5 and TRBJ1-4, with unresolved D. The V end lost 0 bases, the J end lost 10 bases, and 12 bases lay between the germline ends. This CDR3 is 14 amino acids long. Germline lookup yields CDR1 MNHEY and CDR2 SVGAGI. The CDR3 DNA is TGTGCCAGCAGTTACTCCCGAGTACCCGGAAAACTGTTTTTT. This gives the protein CASSYSRVPGKLFF.

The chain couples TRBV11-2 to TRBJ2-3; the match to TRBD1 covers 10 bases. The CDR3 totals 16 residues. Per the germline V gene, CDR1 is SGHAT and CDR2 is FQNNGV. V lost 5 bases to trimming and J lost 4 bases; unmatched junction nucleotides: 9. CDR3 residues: CASSRDRGRPPDTQYF. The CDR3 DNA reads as TGTGCCAGCAGCCGCGACAGGGGGCGCCCCCCAGATACGCAGTATTTT.

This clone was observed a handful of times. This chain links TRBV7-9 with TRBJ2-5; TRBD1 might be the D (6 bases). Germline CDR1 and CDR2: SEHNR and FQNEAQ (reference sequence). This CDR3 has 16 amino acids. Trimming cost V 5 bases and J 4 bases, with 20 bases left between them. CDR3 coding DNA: TGTGCCAGCAGCCATACCCGGACAGCGGCAGGAGAGACCCAGTACTTC. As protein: CASSHTRTAAGETQYF. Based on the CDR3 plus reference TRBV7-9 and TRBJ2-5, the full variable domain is DTGVSQNPRHKITKRGQNVTFRCDPISEHNRLYWYRQTLGQGPEFLTYFQNEAQLEKSRLLSDRFSAERPKGSFSTLEIQRTEQGDSAMYLCASSHTRTAAGETQYFGPGTRLLVL.

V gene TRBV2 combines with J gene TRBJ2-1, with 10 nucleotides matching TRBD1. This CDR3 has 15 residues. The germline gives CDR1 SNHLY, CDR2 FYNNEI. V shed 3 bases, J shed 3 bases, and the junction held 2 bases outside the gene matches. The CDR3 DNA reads TGTGCCAGCAGTGAGAGGACAGGGGGCTACAATGAGCAGTTCTTC. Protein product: CASSERTGGYNEQFF.

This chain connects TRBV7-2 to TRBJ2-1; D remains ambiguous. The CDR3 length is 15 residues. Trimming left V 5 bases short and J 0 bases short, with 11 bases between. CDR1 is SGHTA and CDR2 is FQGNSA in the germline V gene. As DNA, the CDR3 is TGTGCCAGCAGCCCCGGACGAAGCTCCTACAATGAGCAGTTCTTC. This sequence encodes CASSPGRSSYNEQFF.

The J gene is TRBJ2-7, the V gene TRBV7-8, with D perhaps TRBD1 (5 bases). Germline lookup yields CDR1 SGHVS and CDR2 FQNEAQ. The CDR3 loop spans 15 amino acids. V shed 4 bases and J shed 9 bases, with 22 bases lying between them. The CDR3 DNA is TGTGCCAGCAGCTCGTTACAAAAGAGCAGGGATGGGCAGTACTTC. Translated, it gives CASSSLQKSRDGQYF.

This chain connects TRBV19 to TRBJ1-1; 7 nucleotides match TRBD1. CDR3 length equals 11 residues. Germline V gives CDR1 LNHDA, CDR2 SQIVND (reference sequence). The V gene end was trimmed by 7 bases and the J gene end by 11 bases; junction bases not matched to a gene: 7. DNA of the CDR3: TGTGCCAGTAACCTGGACAGGATGGCTTTCTTT. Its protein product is CASNLDRMAFF.

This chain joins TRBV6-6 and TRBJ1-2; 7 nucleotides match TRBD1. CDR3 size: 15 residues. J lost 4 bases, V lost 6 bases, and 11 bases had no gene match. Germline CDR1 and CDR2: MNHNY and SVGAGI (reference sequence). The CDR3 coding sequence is TGTGCCAGCAGACTCACAGGGGCGCAGATCTATGGCTACACCTTC. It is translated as CASRLTGAQIYGYTF.

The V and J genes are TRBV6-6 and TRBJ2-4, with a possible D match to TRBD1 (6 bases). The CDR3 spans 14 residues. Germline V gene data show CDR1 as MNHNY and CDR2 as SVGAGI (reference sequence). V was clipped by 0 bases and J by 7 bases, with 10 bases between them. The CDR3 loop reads CASSYSHRVNIQYF. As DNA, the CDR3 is TGTGCCAGCAGTTACTCACACAGGGTGAACATTCAGTACTTC.

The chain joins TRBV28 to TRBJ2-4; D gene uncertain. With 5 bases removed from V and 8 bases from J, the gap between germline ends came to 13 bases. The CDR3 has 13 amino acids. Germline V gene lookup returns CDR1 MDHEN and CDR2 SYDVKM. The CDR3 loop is CASSPRTNHIQYF. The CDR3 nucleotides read TGTGCCAGCAGTCCCCGGACCAACCACATTCAGTACTTC.

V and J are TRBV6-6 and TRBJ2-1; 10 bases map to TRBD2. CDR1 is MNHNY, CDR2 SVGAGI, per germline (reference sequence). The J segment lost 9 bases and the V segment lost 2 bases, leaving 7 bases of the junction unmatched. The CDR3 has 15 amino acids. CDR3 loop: CASSYVPSGSGEQFF. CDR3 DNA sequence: TGTGCCAGCAGTTACGTGCCTAGCGGGAGCGGTGAGCAGTTCTTC.